This note documents a single TCR beta chain sequence. Its antigen remains unidentified. Germline CDR1 SGHDT, CDR2 YYEEEE. The CDR3 consists of 15 residues. With V trimmed by 0 bases and J by 5 bases, 4 bases remained unmatched. The repertoire was sequenced with immunoSEQ multiplex PCR; TCRdb's copy has only in-frame clones and lacks some. This table holds roughly 13,000 clones, roughly 82% found once. This record belongs to a study of T cells in localized non-small cell lung cancer. Study results and limitations: For the top 100 tumor clones, a median about 60 also appeared in adjacent lung.

The sequenced sample was peripheral blood, obtained before any cancer treatment. The chain couples TRBV5-6 to TRBJ2-1; the match to TRBD2 covers 8 bases. This clonotype was obtained from a male donor older than 55 with stage I squamous cell lung carcinoma. CDR3 residues: CASSLGASGHNEQFF. As DNA, the CDR3 is TGTGCCAGCAGCTTGGGGGCTAGCGGGCACAATGAGCAGTTCTTC.